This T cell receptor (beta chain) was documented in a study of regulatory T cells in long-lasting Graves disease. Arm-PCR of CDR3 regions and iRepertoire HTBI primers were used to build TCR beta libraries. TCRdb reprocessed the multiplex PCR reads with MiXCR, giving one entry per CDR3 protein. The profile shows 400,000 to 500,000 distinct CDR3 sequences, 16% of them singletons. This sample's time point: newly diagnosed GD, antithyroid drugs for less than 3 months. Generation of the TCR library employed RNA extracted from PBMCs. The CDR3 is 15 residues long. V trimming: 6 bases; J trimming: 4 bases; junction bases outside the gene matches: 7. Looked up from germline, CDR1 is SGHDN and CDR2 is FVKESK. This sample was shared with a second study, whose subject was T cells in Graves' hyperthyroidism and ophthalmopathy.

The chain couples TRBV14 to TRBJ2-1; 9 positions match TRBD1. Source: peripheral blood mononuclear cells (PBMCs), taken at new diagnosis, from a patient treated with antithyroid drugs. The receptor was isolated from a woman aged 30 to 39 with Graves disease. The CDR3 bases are TGTGCCAGCAGTTCCGGGACAGGGTTATACAATGAGCAGTTCTTC. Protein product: CASSSGTGLYNEQFF.